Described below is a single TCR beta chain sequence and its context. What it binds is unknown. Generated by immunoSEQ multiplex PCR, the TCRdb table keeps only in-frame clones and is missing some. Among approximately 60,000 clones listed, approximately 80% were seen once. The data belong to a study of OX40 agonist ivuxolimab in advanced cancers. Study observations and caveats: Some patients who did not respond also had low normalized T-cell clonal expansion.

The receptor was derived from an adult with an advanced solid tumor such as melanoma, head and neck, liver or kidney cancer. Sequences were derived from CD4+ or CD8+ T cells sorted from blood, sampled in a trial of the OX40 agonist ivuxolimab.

The CDR3 is CASSLYRDSATDTQYF. CDR3 bases: TGTGCCAGCAGCTTATACCGGGACTCCGCGACTGATACGCAGTATTTT. This chain connects TRBV5-4 to TRBJ2-3; D is possibly TRBD2 (6 bases). CDR3 size: 16 residues. Trimming stripped 2 bases from V and 6 bases from J, with 19 bases between. Germline-derived CDR1 and CDR2 are SGHNT and YYREEE (reference sequence).